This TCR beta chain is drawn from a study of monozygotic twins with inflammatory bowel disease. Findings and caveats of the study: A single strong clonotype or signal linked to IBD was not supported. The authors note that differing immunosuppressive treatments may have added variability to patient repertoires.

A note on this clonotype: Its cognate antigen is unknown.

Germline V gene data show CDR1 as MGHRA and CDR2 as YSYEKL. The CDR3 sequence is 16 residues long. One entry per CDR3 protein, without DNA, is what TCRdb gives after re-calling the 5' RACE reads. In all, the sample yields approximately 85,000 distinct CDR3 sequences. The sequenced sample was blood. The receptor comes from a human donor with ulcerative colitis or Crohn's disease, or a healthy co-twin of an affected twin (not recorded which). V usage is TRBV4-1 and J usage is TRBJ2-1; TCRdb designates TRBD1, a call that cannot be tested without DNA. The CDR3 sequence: CASSQMSGIAYNEQFF.